These 2 T cell receptor beta chains share one sample of origin, sequenced in a study of CD8 T cells in Susac syndrome. Random-hexamer reverse transcription was applied to roughly 0.5 to 1 ug RNA. TCRdb ran MiXCR on the immunoSEQ multiplex PCR reads and lists one entry per CDR3 protein. The sample includes about 140,000 distinct CDR3 sequences, just under 95% seen only once; the top ten take 0.14%. The material sequenced was CD4+ T cells from PBMCs. These receptors were taken from a human donor with Susac syndrome.

The genes are TRBV30 and TRBJ1-3; D unresolved. This CDR3 has 13 residues. The V gene lost 4 bases and the J gene lost 0 bases, with 7 bases spanning the gap. CDR1 and CDR2 (germline): GTSNPN, SVGIG (reference sequence). The CDR3 nucleotides read TGTGCCTGGAACGAGTACTCTGGAAACACCATATATTTT. This gives the protein CAWNEYSGNTIYF.

This sequence joins TRBV5-1 and TRBJ2-1; tentative D call: TRBD1 (7 bases). Germline V gene sequence: CDR1 SGHRS, CDR2 YFSETQ. The CDR3 extends over 15 amino acids. The V and J ends lost 0 bases and 4 bases respectively, with 11 bases between them. The CDR3 is CASSLGGTDYNEQFF. The CDR3 DNA reads as TGCGCCAGCAGCTTGGGCGGGACAGATTACAATGAGCAGTTCTTC.